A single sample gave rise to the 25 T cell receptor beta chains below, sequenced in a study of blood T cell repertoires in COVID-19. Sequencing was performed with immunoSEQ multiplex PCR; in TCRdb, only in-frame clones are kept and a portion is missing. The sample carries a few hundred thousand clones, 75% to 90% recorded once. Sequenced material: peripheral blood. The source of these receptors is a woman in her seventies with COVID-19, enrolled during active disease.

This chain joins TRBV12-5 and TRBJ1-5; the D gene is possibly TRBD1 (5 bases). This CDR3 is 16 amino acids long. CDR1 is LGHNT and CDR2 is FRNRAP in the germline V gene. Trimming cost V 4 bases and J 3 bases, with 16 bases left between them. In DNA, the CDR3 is TGTGCTAGTGGTTCCTCCCACTCAGGGCCCAATCAGCCCCAGCATTTT. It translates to CASGSSHSGPNQPQHF.

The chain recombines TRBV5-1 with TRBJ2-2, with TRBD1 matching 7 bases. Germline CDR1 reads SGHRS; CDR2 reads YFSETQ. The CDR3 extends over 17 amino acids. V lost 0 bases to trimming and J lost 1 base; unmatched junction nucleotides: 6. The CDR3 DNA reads TGCGCCAGCAGCTTGGGTACTAGGGGGCGGAACACCGGGGAGCTGTTTTTT. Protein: CASSLGTRGRNTGELFF.

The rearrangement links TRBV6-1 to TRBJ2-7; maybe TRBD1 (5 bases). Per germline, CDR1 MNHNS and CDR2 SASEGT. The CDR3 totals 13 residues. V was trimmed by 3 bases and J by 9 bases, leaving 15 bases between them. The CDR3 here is CASSEGQYLGQYF. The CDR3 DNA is TGTGCCAGCAGTGAGGGGCAGTACCTAGGGCAGTACTTC.

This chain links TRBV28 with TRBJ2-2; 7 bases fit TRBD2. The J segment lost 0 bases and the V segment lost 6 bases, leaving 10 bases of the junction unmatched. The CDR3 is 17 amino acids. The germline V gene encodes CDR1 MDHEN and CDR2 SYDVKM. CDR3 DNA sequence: TGTGCCAGCAGCCAACTAGCGCCAGGGCCGAACACCGGGGAGCTGTTTTTT. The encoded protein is CASSQLAPGPNTGELFF.

As DNA, the CDR3 is TGTGCCAGCTCACCCTTCACAGGGTCGACTGGGGCCAACGTCCTGACTTTC. Its translation: CASSPFTGSTGANVLTF. The genes are TRBV18 and TRBJ2-6; tentatively, D is TRBD1 (6 bases). V was shortened by 3 bases and J by 2 bases, with 14 bases between the two germline ends. The germline gives CDR1 KGHSH, CDR2 LQKENI. CDR3 length equals 17 residues.

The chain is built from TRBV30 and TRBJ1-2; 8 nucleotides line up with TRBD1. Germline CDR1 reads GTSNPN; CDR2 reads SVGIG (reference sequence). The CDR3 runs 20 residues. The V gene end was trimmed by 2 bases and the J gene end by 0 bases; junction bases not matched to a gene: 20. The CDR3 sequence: CAWSSDRGQMHPATNYGYTF. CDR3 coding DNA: TGTGCCTGGAGTTCCGACAGGGGCCAGATGCACCCCGCTACTAACTATGGCTACACCTTC. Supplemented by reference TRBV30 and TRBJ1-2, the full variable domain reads SQTIHQWPATLVQPVGSPLSLECTVEGTSNPNLYWYRQAAGRGLQLLFYSVGIGQISSEVPQNLSASRPQDRQFILSSKKLLLSDSGFYLCAWSSDRGQMHPATNYGYTFGSGTRLTVV.

This chain's CDR3 is CASSQRTTQLAAGELFF. The CDR3 DNA sequence: TGCGCCAGCAGCCAAAGGACTACCCAGTTGGCGGCCGGGGAGCTGTTTTTT. The V and J genes are TRBV4-3 and TRBJ2-2, with a tentative D call TRBD2 (6 bases). Per the germline V gene, CDR1 is LGHNA and CDR2 is YSLEER. V lost 2 bases to trimming and J lost 6 bases, with 19 bases between them. This CDR3 is 17 amino acids long.

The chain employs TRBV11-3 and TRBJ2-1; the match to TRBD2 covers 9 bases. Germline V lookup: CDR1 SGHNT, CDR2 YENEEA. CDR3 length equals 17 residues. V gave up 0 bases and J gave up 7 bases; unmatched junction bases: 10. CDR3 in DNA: TGTGCCAGCAGCTTAGAGGAATGGCGGGAGGGAGGGAATGAGCAGTTCTTC. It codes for CASSLEEWREGGNEQFF. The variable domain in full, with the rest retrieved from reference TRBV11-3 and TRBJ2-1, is EAGVVQSPRYKIIEKKQPVAFWCNPISGHNTLYWYLQNLGQGPELLIRYENEEAVDDSQLPKDRFSAERLKGVDSTLKIQPAELGDSAVYLCASSLEEWREGGNEQFFGPGTRLTVL.

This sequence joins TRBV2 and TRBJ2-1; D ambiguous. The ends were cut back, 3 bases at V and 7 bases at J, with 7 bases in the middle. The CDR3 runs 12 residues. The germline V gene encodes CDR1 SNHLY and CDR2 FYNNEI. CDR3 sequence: CASSDRLNEQFF. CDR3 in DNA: TGTGCCAGCAGTGACAGGCTAAATGAGCAGTTCTTC.

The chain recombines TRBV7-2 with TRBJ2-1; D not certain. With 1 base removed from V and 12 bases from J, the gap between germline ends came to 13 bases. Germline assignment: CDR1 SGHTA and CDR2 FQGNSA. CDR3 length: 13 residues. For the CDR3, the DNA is TGTGCCAGCAGCTTAGATGTCTCCTCAGGGCAGTTCTTC. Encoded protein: CASSLDVSSGQFF.

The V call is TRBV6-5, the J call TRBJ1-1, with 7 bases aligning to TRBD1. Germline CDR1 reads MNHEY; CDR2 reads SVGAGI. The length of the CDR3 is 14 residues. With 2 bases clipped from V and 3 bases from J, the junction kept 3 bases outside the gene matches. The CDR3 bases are TGTGCCAGCAGTTACACTGGGACAGACACTGAAGCTTTCTTT. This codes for CASSYTGTDTEAFF.

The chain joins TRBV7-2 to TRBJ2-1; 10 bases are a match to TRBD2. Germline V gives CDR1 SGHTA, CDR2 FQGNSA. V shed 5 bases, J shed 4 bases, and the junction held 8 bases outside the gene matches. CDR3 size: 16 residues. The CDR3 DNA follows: TGTGCCAGCAGCCCTCAGACTAGCGGGCCTTACAATGAGCAGTTCTTC. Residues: CASSPQTSGPYNEQFF.

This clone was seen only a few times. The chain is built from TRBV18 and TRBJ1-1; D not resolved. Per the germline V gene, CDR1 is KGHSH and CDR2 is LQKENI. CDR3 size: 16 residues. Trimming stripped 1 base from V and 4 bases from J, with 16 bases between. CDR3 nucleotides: TGTGCCAGCTCACCACAGAGGGCCGGTTCGAGCACTGAAGCTTTCTTT. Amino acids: CASSPQRAGSSTEAFF. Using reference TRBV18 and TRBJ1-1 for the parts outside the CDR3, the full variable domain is NAGVMQNPRHLVRRRGQEARLRCSPMKGHSHVYWYRQLPEEGLKFMVYLQKENIIDESGMPKERFSAEFPKEGPSILRIQQVVRGDSAAYFCASSPQRAGSSTEAFFGQGTRLTVV.

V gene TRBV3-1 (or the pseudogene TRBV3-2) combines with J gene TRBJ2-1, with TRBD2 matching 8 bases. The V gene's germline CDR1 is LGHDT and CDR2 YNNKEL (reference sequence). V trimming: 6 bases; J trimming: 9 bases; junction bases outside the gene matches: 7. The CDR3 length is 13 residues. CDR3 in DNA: TGTGCCAGCAGGCGGACTAGCTTAAGTGAGCAGTTCTTC. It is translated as CASRRTSLSEQFF.

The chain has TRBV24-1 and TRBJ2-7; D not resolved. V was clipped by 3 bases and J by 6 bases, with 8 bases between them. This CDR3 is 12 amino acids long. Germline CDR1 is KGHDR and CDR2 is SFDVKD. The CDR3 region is CATSDPKSEQYF. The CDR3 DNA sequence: TGTGCCACCAGTGATCCTAAATCCGAGCAGTACTTC.

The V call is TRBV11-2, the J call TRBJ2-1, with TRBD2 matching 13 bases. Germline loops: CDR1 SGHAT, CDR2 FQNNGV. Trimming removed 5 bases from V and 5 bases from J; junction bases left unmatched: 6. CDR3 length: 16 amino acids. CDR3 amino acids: CASSPGLAGVHNEQFF. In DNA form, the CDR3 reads TGTGCCAGCAGCCCTGGACTAGCGGGAGTACACAATGAGCAGTTCTTC.

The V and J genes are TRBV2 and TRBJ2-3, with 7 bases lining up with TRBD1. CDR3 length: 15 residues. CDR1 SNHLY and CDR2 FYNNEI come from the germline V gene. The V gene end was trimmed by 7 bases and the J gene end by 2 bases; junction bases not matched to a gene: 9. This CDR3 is CASKSRGSPTDTQYF. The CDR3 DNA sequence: TGTGCCAGCAAAAGCAGGGGGTCACCCACAGATACGCAGTATTTT.

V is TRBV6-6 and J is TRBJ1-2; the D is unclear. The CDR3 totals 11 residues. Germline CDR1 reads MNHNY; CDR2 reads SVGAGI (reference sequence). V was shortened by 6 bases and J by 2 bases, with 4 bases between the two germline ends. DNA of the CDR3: TGTGCCAGCAGGGAGAACTATGGCTACACCTTC. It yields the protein CASRENYGYTF.

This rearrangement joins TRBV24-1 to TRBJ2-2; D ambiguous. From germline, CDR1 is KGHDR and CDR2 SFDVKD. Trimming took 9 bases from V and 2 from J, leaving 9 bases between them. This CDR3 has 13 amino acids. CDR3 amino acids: CATAKTNTGELFF. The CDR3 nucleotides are TGTGCCACCGCGAAGACTAACACCGGGGAGCTGTTTTTT.

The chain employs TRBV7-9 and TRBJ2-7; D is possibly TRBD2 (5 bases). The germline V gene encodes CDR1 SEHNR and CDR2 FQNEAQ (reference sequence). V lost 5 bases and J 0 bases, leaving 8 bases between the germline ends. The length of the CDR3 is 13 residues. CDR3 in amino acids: CASSTRVSYEQYF. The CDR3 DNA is TGTGCCAGCAGCACGCGGGTCTCCTACGAGCAGTACTTC.

The CDR3 DNA sequence: TGTGCCAGCAGTTTAGGTTCCGGGGGAAGCAGGACTGAAGCTTTCTTT. Translation gives CASSLGSGGSRTEAFF. The gene calls are TRBV28 and TRBJ1-1, with a weak D call TRBD1 (5 bases). V was clipped by 2 bases and J by 5 bases, with 18 bases between them. The CDR3 spans 16 residues. Germline loops: CDR1 MDHEN, CDR2 SYDVKM.

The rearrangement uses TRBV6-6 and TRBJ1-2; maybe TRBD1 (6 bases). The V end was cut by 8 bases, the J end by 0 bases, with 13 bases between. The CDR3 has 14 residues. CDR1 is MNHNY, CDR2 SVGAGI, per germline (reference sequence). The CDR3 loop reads CASQTGIPNYGYTF. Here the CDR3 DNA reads TGTGCCAGCCAAACAGGGATTCCTAACTATGGCTACACCTTC.

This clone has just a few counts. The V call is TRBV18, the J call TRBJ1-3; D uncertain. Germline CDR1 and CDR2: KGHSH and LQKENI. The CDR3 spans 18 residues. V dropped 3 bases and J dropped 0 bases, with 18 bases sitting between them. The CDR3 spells CASSPQRVGLLSGNTIYF. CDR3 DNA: TGTGCCAGCTCACCGCAGAGGGTAGGGCTCCTCTCTGGAAACACCATATATTTT.

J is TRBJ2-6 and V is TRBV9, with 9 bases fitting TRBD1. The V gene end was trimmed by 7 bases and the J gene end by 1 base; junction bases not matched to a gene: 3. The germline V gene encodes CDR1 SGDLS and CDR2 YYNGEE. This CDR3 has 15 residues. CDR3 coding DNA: TGTGCCAGCGGGACAGGGATTTCTGGGGCCAACGTCCTGACTTTC. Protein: CASGTGISGANVLTF.

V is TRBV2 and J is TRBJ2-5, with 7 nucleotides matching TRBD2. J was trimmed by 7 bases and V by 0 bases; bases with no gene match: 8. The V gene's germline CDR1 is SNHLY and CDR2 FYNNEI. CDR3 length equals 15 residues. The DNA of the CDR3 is TGTGCCAGCAGTGAAGCGGGAGGGATGTTAGGGACCCAGTACTTC. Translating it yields CASSEAGGMLGTQYF.